This T cell receptor beta chain was documented in a study of blood T cells in healthy people across ages. This CDR3 has 16 residues. Between the trimmed V and J ends, which lost 4 bases and 2 bases, there was a span of 15 bases. Per germline, CDR1 SGHRS and CDR2 YFSETQ. Combining a sample-barcoded 5' primer with a J-beta primer mix, a second PCR ran for about 7 to 12 cycles. TCRdb analysed the 5' RACE reads with MiXCR anew, one entry per CDR3 protein. The table shows about 1.8 million distinct CDR3 sequences, with around half occurring only once. The sequenced sample consisted of blood. The receptor comes from a middle-aged woman in good health. The chain uses TRBV5-1 and TRBJ1-4; possibly TRBD1 for D (6 bases). The DNA for the CDR3 is TGCGCCAGCAGCGGGGGTCGGGGGGCCACTAATGAAAAACTGTTTTTT. Protein product: CASSGGRGATNEKLFF.